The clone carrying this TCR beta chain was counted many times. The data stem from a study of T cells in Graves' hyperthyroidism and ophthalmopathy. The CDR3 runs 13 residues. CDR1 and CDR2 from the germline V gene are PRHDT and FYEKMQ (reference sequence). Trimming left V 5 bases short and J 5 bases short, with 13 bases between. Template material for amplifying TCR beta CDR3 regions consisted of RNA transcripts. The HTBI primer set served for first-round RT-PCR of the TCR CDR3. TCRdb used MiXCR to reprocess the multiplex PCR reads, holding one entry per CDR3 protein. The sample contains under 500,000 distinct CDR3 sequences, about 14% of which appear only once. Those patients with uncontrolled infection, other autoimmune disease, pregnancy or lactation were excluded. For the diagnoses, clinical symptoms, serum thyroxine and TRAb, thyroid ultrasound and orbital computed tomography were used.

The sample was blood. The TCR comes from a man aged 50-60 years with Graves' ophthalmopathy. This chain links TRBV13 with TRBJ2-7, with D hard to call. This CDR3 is CASSHPESNEQYF. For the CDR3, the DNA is TGTGCCAGCAGCCACCCGGAGAGCAACGAGCAGTACTTC.